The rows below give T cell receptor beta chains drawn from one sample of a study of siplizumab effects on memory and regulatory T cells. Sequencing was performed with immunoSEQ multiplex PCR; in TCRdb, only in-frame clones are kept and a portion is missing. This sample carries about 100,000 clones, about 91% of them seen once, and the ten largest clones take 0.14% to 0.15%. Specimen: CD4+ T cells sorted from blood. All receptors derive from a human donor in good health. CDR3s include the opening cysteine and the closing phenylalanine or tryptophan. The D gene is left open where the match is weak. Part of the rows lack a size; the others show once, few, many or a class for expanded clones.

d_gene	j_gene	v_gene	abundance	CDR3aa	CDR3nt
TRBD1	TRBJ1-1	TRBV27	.	CVSSQTPGQGMSMNTEAFF	TGTGTCAGCAGTCAAACCCCGGGACAGGGGATGAGTATGAACACTGAAGCTTTCTTT
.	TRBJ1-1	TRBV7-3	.	CASSFGPISRTEAFF	TGTGCCAGCAGCTTTGGGCCAATATCGAGAACTGAAGCTTTCTTT
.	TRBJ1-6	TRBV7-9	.	CASSPGVTLHF	TGTGCCAGCAGCCCCGGGGTCACCCTCCACTTT
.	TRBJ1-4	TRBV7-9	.	CASSLATGSIDEKLFF	TGTGCCAGCAGCTTAGCGACGGGGTCGATAGATGAAAAACTGTTTTTT
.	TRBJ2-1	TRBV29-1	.	CSVGGSPYNEQFF	TGCAGCGTGGGGGGAAGTCCCTACAATGAGCAGTTCTTC
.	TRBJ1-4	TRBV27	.	CASSLGQNEKLFF	TGTGCCAGCAGTTTAGGACAGAATGAAAAACTGTTTTTT
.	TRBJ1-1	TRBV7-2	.	CASSLGAGSVEAFF	TGTGCCAGCAGCTTAGGGGCAGGGTCGGTTGAAGCTTTCTTT
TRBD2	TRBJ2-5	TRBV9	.	CASSVGTSGEQETQYF	TGTGCCAGCAGCGTTGGGACTAGCGGGGAGCAAGAGACCCAGTACTTC
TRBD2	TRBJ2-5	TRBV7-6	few	CASSPAGTSGVAGTQYF	TGTGCCAGCAGCCCCGCCGGGACTAGCGGGGTCGCGGGGACCCAGTACTTC
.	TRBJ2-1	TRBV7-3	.	CASRTAGHHYNEQFF	TGTGCCAGCAGGACCGCGGGACATCACTACAATGAGCAGTTCTTC
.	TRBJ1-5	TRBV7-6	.	CASSFSDGQPQHF	TGTGCCAGCAGCTTTTCCGATGGACAGCCCCAGCATTTT
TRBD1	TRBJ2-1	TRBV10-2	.	CASRETGGYNEQFF	TGCGCCAGCAGAGAGACAGGGGGCTACAATGAGCAGTTCTTC
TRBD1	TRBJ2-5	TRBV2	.	CASRGTGGLETQYF	TGTGCCAGCAGGGGGACAGGGGGCTTAGAGACCCAGTACTTC
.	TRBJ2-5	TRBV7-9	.	CASSLSLEETQYF	TGTGCCAGCAGCTTATCCTTAGAAGAGACCCAGTACTTC
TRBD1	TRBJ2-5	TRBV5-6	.	CASSWWTGQETQYF	TGTGCCAGCAGCTGGTGGACAGGACAAGAGACCCAGTACTTC
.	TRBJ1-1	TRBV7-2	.	CASSSRALGTSEAFF	TGTGCCAGCAGCTCCAGGGCCCTGGGGACTTCTGAAGCTTTCTTT
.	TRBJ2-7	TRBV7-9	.	CASTPSRDISYEQYF	TGTGCCAGCACCCCTAGCCGGGACATAAGCTACGAGCAGTACTTC
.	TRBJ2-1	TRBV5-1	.	CASSQLGASYNEQFF	TGCGCCAGCAGCCAATTGGGGGCCTCCTACAATGAGCAGTTCTTC
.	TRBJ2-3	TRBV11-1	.	CASRDRGLAQYF	TGTGCCAGCAGGGACCGGGGGTTGGCGCAGTATTTT
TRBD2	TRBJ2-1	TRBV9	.	CASSVSSGEPNEQFF	TGTGCCAGCAGCGTGTCTAGCGGGGAACCCAATGAGCAGTTCTTC
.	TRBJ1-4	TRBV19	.	CASRSTGFNEKLFF	TGTGCCAGTAGGTCGACAGGCTTTAATGAAAAACTGTTTTTT
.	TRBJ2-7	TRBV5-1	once	CASGVGQTYEQYF	TGCGCCAGCGGGGTGGGACAAACCTACGAGCAGTACTTC
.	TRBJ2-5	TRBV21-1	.	CAIKRPRETQYF	TGTGCCATCAAGCGGCCCCGAGAGACCCAGTACTTC
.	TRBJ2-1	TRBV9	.	CASSVEVTGTIVYNEQFF	TGTGCCAGCAGCGTAGAGGTTACAGGTACTATCGTGTACAATGAGCAGTTCTTC
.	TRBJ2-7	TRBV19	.	CASSVGPPYEQYF	TGTGCCAGTAGTGTTGGGCCCCCCTACGAGCAGTACTTC
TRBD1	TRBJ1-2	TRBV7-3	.	CASSLTGGGYTF	TGTGCCAGCAGCCTCACAGGGGGTGGCTACACCTTC
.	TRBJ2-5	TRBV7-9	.	CASSTQGKETQYF	TGTGCCAGCAGCACACAGGGAAAAGAGACCCAGTACTTC
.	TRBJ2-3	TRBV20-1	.	CSAKPTDTQYF	TGCAGTGCTAAGCCAACAGATACGCAGTATTTT
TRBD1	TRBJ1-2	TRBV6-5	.	CASSSGQGIYGYTF	TGTGCCAGCAGTTCGGGACAGGGGATCTATGGCTACACCTTC
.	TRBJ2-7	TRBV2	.	CASSVDRGPYEQYF	TGTGCCAGCAGTGTTGACCGAGGGCCCTACGAGCAGTACTTC
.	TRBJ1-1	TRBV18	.	CASSFYLQGEAFF	TGTGCCAGCTCATTCTACTTACAGGGAGAAGCTTTCTTT
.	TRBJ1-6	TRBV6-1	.	CASSVLRAIDNSPLHF	TGTGCCAGCAGTGTTCTCAGGGCCATCGATAATTCACCCCTCCACTTT
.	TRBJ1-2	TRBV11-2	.	CASSKTDYGYTF	TGTGCCAGCAGCAAGACGGATTATGGCTACACCTTC
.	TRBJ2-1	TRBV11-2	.	CASSHTSPSYNEQFF	TGCGCCAGCAGCCATACTAGCCCCTCCTACAATGAGCAGTTCTTC
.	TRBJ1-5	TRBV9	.	CASSDSPGNQPQHF	TGTGCCTCGTCGGACAGTCCTGGAAATCAGCCCCAGCATTTT
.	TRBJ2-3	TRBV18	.	CASSRNEDTQYF	TGTGCCAGCTCCCGAAACGAAGATACGCAGTATTTT
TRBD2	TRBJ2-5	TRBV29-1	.	CSVALSRGGETQYF	TGCAGCGTTGCCCTCTCCCGGGGGGGTGAGACCCAGTACTTC
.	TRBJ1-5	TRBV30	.	CAWSYPPSNQPQHF	TGTGCCTGGAGTTACCCTCCCAGCAATCAGCCCCAGCATTTT
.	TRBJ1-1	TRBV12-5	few	CASGFRINTEAFF	TGTGCTAGTGGTTTCCGGATAAACACTGAAGCTTTCTTT
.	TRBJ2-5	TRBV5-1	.	CASSGGLSWGLETQYF	TGCGCCAGCAGCGGGGGACTTTCCTGGGGACTGGAGACCCAGTACTTC
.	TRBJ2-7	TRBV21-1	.	CARQGSYEQYF	TGTGCCAGACAGGGATCCTACGAGCAGTACTTC
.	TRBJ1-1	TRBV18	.	CASSPQGNTEAFF	TGTGCCAGCTCGCCGCAGGGGAACACTGAAGCTTTCTTT